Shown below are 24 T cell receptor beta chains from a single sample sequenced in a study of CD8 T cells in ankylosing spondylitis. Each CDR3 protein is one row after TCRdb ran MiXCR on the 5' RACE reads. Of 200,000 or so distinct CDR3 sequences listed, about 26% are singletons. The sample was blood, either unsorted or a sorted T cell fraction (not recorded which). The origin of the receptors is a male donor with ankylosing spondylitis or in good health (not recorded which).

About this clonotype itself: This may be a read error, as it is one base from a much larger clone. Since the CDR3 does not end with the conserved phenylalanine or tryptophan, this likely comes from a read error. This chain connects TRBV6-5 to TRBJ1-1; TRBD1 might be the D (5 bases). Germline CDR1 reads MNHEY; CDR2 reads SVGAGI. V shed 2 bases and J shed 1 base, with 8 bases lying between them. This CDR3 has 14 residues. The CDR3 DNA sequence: TGTGCCAGCAGTTACGGGGGGAAGAACACTGAAGCTTTCCTT. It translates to CASSYGGKNTEAFL.

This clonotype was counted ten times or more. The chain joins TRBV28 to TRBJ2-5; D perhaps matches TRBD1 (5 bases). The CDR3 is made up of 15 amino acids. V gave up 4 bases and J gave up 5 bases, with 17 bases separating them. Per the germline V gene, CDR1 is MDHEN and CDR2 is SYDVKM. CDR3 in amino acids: CASSSLTVPRETQYF. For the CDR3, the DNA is TGTGCCAGCAGTTCACTGACAGTCCCTCGGGAGACCCAGTACTTC.

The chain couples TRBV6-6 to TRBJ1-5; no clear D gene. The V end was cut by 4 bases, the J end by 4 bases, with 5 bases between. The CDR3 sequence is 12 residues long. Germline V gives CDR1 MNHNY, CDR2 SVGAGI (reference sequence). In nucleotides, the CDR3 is TGTGCCAGCAGTTCCCTAAATCAGCCCCAGCATTTT. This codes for CASSSLNQPQHF.

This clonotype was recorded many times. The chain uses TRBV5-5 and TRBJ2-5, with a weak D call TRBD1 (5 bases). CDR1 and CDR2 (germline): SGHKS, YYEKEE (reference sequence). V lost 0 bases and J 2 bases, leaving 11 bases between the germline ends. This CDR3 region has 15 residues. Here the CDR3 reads CASSLDGAQQETQYF. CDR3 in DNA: TGTGCCAGCAGCTTGGATGGGGCCCAACAAGAGACCCAGTACTTC.

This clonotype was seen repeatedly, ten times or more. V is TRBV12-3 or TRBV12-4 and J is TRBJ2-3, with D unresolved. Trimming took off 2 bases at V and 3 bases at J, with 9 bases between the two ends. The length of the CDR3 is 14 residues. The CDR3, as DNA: TGTGCCAGCAGTTTAACGCGAGCGACAGATACGCAGTATTTT. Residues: CASSLTRATDTQYF.

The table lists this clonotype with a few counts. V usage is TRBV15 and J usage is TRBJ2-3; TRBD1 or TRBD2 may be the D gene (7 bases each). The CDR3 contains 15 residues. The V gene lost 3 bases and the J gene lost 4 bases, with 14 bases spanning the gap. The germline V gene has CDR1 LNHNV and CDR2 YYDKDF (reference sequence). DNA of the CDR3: TGTGCCACCAGCAGGGGAGGGCAGGGGGCAGATACGCAGTATTTT. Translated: CATSRGGQGADTQYF.

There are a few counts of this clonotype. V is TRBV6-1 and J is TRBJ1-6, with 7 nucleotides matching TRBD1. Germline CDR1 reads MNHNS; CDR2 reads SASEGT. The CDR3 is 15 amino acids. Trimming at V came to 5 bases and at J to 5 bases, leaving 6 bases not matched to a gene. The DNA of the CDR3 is TGTGCCAGCAGTACCACCGGGACAGATAATTCACCCCTCCACTTT. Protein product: CASSTTGTDNSPLHF.

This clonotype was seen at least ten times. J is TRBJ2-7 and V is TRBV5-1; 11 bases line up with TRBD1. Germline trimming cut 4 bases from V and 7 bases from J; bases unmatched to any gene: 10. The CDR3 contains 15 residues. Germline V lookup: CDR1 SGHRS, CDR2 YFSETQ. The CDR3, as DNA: TGCGCCAGCAGCAAGGTGGACAGGGGGCGAGGGGAGCAGTACTTC. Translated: CASSKVDRGRGEQYF.

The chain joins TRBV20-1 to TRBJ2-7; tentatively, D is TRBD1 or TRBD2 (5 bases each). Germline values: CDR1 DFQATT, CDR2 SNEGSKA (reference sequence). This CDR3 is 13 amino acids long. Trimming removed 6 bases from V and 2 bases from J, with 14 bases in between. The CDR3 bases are TGCAGTGCCCCGAAACGGGACGCCTACGAGCAGTACTTC. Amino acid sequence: CSAPKRDAYEQYF.

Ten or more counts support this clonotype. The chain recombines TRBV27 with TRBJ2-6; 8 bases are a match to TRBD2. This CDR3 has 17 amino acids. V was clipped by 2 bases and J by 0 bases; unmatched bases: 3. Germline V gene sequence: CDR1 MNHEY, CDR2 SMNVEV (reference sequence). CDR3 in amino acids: CASSLRTSFSGANVLTF. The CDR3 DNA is TGTGCCAGCAGTTTAAGGACTAGCTTCTCTGGGGCCAACGTCCTGACTTTC.

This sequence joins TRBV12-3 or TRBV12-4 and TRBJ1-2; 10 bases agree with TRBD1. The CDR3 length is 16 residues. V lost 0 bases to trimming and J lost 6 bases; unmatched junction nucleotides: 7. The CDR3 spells CASSLAGAGTGDGYTF. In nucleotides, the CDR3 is TGTGCCAGCAGTTTAGCGGGCGCCGGGACAGGGGATGGCTACACCTTC.

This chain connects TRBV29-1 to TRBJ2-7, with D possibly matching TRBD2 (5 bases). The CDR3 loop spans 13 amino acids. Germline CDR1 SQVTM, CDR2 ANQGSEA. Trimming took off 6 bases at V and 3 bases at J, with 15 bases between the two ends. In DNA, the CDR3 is TGCAGCGTCACCCTGGGAAGCGGCTACGAGCAGTACTTC. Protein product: CSVTLGSGYEQYF.

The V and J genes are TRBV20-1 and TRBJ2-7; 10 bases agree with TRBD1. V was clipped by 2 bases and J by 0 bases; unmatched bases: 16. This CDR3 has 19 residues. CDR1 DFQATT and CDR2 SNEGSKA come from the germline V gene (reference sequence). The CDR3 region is CSARPPTGTGDKSSYEQYF. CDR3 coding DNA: TGCAGTGCTAGACCTCCTACCGGGACAGGGGACAAAAGCTCCTACGAGCAGTACTTC.

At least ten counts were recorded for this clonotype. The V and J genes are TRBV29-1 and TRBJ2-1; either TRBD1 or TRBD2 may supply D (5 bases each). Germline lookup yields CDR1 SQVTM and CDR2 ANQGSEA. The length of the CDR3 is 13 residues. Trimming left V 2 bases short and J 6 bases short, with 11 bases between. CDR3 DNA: TGCAGCGTTGAATGGGGGAGAGGCAATGAGCAGTTCTTC. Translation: CSVEWGRGNEQFF.

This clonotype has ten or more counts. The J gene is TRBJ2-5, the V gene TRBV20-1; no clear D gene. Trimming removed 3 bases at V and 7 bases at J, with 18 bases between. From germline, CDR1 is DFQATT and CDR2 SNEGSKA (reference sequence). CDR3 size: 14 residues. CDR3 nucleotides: TGCAGTGCTAGGCCCATAAGAACTGAGTGGACCCAGTACTTC. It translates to CSARPIRTEWTQYF.

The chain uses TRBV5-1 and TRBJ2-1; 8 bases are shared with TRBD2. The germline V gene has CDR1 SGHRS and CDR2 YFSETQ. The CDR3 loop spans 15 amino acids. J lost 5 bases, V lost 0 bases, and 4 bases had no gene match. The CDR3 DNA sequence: TGCGCCAGCAGCTTGGAGGCGGGAGGCCACAATGAGCAGTTCTTC. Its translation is CASSLEAGGHNEQFF.

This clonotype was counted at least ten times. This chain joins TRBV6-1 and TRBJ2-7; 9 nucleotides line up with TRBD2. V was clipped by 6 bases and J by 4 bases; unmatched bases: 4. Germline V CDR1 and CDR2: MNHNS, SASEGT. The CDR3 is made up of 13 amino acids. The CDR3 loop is CASRTSGRYEQYF. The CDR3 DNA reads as TGTGCCAGCAGAACAAGCGGGAGGTACGAGCAGTACTTC.

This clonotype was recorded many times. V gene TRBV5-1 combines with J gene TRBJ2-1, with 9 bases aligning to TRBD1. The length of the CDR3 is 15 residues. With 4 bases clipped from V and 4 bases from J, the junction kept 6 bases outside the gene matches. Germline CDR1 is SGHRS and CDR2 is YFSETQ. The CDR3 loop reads CASSADRGDYNEQFF. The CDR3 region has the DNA TGCGCCAGCAGCGCCGACAGGGGGGATTACAATGAGCAGTTCTTC.

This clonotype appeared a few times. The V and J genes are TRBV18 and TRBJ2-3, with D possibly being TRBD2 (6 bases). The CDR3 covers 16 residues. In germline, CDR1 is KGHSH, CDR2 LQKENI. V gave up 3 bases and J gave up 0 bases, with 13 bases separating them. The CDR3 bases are TGTGCCAGCTCACCGCCGGGACTCAGTAGCACAGATACGCAGTATTTT. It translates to CASSPPGLSSTDTQYF.

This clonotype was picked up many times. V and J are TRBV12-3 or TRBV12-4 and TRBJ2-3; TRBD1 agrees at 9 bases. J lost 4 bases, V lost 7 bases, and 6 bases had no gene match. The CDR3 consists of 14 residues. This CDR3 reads CASIGTGLADTQYF. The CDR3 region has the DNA TGTGCCAGCATAGGGACAGGGTTGGCAGATACGCAGTATTTT.

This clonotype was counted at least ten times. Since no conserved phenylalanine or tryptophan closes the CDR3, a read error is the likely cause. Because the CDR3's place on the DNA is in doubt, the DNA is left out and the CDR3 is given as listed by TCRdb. CDR3: CASSYTSGRAFL. The chain links TRBV12-3 or TRBV12-4 to TRBJ2-1; TRBD2, the table's D call, lacks a check against the DNA. Counting both end residues, the CDR3 totals 12 amino acids.

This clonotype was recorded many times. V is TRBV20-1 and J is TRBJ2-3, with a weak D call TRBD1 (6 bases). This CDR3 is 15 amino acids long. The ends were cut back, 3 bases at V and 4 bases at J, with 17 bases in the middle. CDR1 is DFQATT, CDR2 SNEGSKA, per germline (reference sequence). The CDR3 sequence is CSARGARTFADTQYF. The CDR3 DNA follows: TGCAGTGCTAGGGGGGCTAGAACGTTCGCAGATACGCAGTATTTT.

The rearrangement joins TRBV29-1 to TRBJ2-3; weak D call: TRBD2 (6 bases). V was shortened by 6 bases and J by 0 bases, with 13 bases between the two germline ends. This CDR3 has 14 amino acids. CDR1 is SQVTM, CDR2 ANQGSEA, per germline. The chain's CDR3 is CSVAGLSSTDTQYF. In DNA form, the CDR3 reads TGCAGCGTCGCGGGACTCTCTAGCACAGATACGCAGTATTTT.

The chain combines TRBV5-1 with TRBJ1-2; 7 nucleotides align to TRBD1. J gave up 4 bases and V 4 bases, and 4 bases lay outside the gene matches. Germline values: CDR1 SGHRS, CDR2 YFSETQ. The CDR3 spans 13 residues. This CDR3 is CASSEQGSYGYTF. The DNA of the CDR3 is TGCGCCAGCAGCGAACAGGGGAGCTATGGCTACACCTTC.